One sample yielded the 10 T cell receptor beta chains listed below, sequenced in a study of CD8 T cells in Susac syndrome. Reverse transcription used about 0.45 to 1 ug RNA and random hexamers. Each CDR3 protein gets one entry after TCRdb re-called the immunoSEQ multiplex PCR reads with MiXCR. The profile shows over 350,000 distinct CDR3 sequences, around 85% of them singletons. Sequencing was performed on CD8+ T cells from PBMCs. These receptor sequences come from a human donor with multiple sclerosis.

The V gene is TRBV19, the J gene TRBJ1-2; D is possibly TRBD1 (6 bases). This CDR3 contains 13 residues. Trimming stripped 6 bases from V and 7 bases from J, with 15 bases between. In germline, CDR1 is LNHDA, CDR2 SQIVND (reference sequence). CDR3 region: CASSPGTIFGYTF. The CDR3 DNA follows: TGTGCCAGTAGCCCCGGGACAATATTTGGCTACACCTTC. The variable domain in full, with the rest retrieved from reference TRBV19 and TRBJ1-2, is DGGITQSPKYLFRKEGQNVTLSCEQNLNHDAMYWYRQDPGQGLRLIYYSQIVNDFQKGDIAEGYSVSREKKESFPLTVTSAQKNPTAFYLCASSPGTIFGYTFGSGTRLTVV.

The V call is TRBV11-2, the J call TRBJ1-1; TRBD1 aligns across 7 bases. J lost 0 bases, V lost 2 bases, and 9 bases had no gene match. This CDR3 region has 17 residues. The germline gives CDR1 SGHAT, CDR2 FQNNGV. The CDR3 DNA reads TGTGCCAGCAGCTTATGGACCCGGACAGGACTGAACACTGAAGCTTTCTTT. Its translation: CASSLWTRTGLNTEAFF.

The CDR3 DNA is TGTGCCAGCAGCTTGGAAGGGTACGGCACTGAAGCTTTCTTT. It yields the protein CASSLEGYGTEAFF. The chain uses TRBV5-4 and TRBJ1-1, with no clear D. V gave up 0 bases and J gave up 4 bases, with 10 bases separating them. This CDR3 comprises 14 residues. Germline-derived CDR1 and CDR2 are SGHNT and YYREEE (reference sequence).

The chain employs TRBV28 and TRBJ2-7; D possibly corresponds to TRBD2 (6 bases). The V and J ends lost 6 bases and 7 bases respectively, with 16 bases between them. Germline lookup yields CDR1 MDHEN and CDR2 SYDVKM. CDR3 length: 13 residues. This CDR3 reads CASRLPGSGEQYF. CDR3 bases: TGTGCCAGCAGGCTGCCGGGCAGCGGGGAGCAGTACTTC.

This chain links TRBV4-1 with TRBJ1-2; the D gene is possibly TRBD1 (6 bases). CDR1 MGHRA and CDR2 YSYEKL come from the germline V gene. Trimming removed 1 base at V and 1 base at J, with 16 bases between. There are 17 residues in the CDR3. The chain's CDR3 is CASSQVRTDYSNYGYTF. Written as DNA, the CDR3 is TGCGCCAGCAGCCAAGTTCGGACAGACTATAGTAACTATGGCTACACCTTC.

The rearrangement uses TRBV3-1 and TRBJ2-3, with D unclear. The CDR3 runs 15 residues. V shed 1 base and J shed 0 bases, with 8 bases lying between them. CDR1 is LGHDT, CDR2 YNNKEL, per germline (reference sequence). CDR3 amino acids: CASSQGKYSTDTQYF. The CDR3 DNA reads as TGTGCCAGCAGCCAAGGAAAATATAGCACAGATACGCAGTATTTT.

Written as DNA, the CDR3 is TGTGCCAGCAGTTTATCGATCGGACATAATTCACCCCTCCACTTT. Its protein is CASSLSIGHNSPLHF. This chain links TRBV27 with TRBJ1-6; the D is unclear. There are 15 residues in the CDR3. V lost 0 bases and J lost 5, with 8 bases in between. Germline CDR1 is MNHEY and CDR2 is SMNVEV (reference sequence).

The chain is built from TRBV5-6 and TRBJ1-2; D is possibly TRBD1 (6 bases). Germline CDR1 reads SGHDT; CDR2 reads YYEEEE. This CDR3 is 15 amino acids long. Trimming took 5 bases from V and 8 from J, leaving 22 bases between them. CDR3 sequence: CASSWTALPTGGYTF. The CDR3 DNA sequence: TGTGCCAGCAGTTGGACAGCTCTACCCACCGGGGGCTACACCTTC.

The chain uses TRBV7-6 and TRBJ1-2; 7 bases match TRBD1. After removal of 0 bases from V and 3 bases from J, the junction contained 7 bases not matched to a gene. This CDR3 comprises 16 residues. Germline V gene lookup returns CDR1 SGHVS and CDR2 FNYEAQ. The CDR3 DNA reads as TGTGCCAGCAGCTTAGCCCCGACAGGGTCAGACTATGGCTACACCTTC. Translating gives CASSLAPTGSDYGYTF.

The chain couples TRBV27 to TRBJ1-5; TRBD1 might be the D (6 bases). V was cut by 5 bases and J by 6 bases, with 14 bases left in between. The germline V gene has CDR1 MNHEY and CDR2 SMNVEV (reference sequence). CDR3 length: 14 residues. Written as DNA, the CDR3 is TGTGCCAGCAGTGTAACAGGGTTAGGTCAGCCCCAGCATTTT. Amino acid sequence: CASSVTGLGQPQHF.